The entry that follows covers one T cell receptor beta chain sequence. Its cognate antigen is unknown. The data were obtained in a study of blood T cells in healthy people across ages. Study outcomes and limitations: Higher diversity, along with more naive CD4+ cells, distinguished long-lived donors from aged donors. Conclusively comparing naive with antigen-experienced cells was impossible with unsorted PBMCs. The fall in TCR beta diversity per million T cells was roughly linear with age.

Sample-barcoded 5' priming and a J-beta primer mix drove a second PCR of roughly 6 to 12 cycles. With 12 random nucleotides, a template-switch adaptor tagged each individual cDNA molecule. In TCRdb, the 5' RACE reads were re-called with MiXCR into one record per CDR3 protein. This repertoire shows 1,800,000 or so distinct CDR3 sequences, around 42% found once; its top ten account for roughly 23%. CDR3 length: 15 residues. Between the trimmed V and J ends, which lost 5 bases and 4 bases, there was a span of 16 bases. Germline V gives CDR1 SGHTA, CDR2 FQGNSA. The chain links TRBV7-2 to TRBJ2-3; D remains ambiguous. The sequencing sample was made of blood. The source is a human donor in good health. The DNA of the CDR3 is TGTGCCAGCAGCCTCTTCGCCCGCGGTGCAGATACGCAGTATTTT. This encodes CASSLFARGADTQYF.